This T cell receptor beta chain originates from a study of cytomegalovirus exposure and HLA in healthy donors. The study, taken as a whole, reports: A list of around 150 TCR beta chains associated with cytomegalovirus was given.

About this clone: Its antigen is unknown.

Clones were read by immunoSEQ multiplex PCR, and TCRdb kept only the in-frame ones, dropping some. The sample lists more than 300,000 clones, 86% occurring once. The clonotype comes from a woman between 18 and 30 years old in good health and CMV-seronegative. The sequenced sample was PBMCs.

This chain's CDR3 is CASTSRGGQGSYEQYF. The CDR3, as DNA: TGTGCCAGCACCTCCCGAGGGGGACAGGGTTCCTACGAGCAGTACTTC. The V and J genes are TRBV27 and TRBJ2-7; 9 positions match TRBD1. This CDR3 spans 16 amino acids. V lost 7 bases, J lost 1 base, and 11 bases stayed unmatched. Germline values: CDR1 MNHEY, CDR2 SMNVEV (reference sequence).